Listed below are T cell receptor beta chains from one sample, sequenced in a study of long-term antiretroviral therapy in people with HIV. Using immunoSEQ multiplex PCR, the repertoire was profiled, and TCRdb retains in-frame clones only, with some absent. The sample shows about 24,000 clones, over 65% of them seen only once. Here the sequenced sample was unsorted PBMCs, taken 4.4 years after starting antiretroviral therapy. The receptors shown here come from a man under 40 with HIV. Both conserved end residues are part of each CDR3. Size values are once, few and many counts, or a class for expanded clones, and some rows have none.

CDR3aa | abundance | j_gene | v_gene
CASSFLTGSPEAFF | . | TRBJ1-1 | TRBV4-1
CASSTQVPDTQYF | . | TRBJ2-3 | TRBV18
CASSSSGYTGELFF | . | TRBJ2-2 | TRBV28
CASSMSTSYQETQYF | . | TRBJ2-5 | TRBV19
CASSLTGVREKLFF | . | TRBJ1-4 | TRBV28
CASSELAGSSYEQYF | . | TRBJ2-7 | TRBV6-1
CASSPGATNTEAFF | . | TRBJ1-1 | TRBV18
CASSPRGSSYEQYF | . | TRBJ2-7 | TRBV18
CASSLSGIYGYTF | . | TRBJ1-2 | TRBV27
CASSLHGTGNLEYF | . | TRBJ2-7 | TRBV28
CASSFREEGTYNEQFF | . | TRBJ2-1 | TRBV7-9
CASSSSGYPNNEQFF | . | TRBJ2-1 | TRBV27
CASGGGGTSYNEQFF | . | TRBJ2-1 | TRBV9
CASSPVTGVYGYTF | large | TRBJ1-2 | TRBV7-9